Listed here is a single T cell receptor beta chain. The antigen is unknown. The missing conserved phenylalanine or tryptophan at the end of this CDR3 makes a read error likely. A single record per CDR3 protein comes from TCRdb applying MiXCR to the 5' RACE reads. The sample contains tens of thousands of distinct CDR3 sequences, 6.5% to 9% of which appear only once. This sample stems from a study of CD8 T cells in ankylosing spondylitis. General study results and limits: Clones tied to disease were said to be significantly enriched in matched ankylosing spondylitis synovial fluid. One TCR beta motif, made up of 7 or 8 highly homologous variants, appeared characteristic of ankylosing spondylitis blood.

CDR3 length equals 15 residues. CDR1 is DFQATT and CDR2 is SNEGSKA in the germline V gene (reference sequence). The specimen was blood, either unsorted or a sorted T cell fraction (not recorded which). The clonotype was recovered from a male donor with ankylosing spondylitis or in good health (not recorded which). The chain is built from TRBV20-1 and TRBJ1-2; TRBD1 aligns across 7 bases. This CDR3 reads CSASPPVQGSYAYTI. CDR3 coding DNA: TGCAGTGCTTCCCCACCGGTACAGGGGAGTTATGCCTACACCATC.